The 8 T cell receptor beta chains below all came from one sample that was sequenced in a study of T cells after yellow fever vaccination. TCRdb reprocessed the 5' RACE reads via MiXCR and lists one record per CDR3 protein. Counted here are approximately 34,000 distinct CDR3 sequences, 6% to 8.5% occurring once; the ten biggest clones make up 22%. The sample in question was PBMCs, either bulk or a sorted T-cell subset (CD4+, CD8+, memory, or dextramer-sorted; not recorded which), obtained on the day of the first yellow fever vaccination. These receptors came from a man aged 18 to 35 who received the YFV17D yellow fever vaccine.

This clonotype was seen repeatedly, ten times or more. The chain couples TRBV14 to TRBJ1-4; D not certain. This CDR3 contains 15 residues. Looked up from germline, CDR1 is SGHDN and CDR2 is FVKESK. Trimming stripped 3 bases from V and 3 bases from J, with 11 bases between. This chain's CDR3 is CASSQVGEANEKLFF. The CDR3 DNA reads TGTGCCAGCAGCCAGGTCGGGGAGGCTAATGAAAAACTGTTTTTT.

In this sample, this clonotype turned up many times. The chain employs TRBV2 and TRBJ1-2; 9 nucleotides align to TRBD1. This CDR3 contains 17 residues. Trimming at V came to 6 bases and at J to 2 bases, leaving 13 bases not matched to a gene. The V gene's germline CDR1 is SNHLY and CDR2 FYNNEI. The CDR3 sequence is CASRPGQGIARNYGYTF. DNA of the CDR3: TGTGCCAGCAGACCGGGACAGGGAATCGCAAGGAACTATGGCTACACCTTC.

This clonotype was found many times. The CDR3 protein is CASSQGPQTYNEQFF. In nucleotides, the CDR3 is TGTGCCAGCAGCCAAGGTCCACAGACCTACAATGAGCAGTTCTTC. The chain employs TRBV3-1 and TRBJ2-1; D gene uncertain. Germline V lookup: CDR1 LGHDT, CDR2 YNNKEL (reference sequence). The CDR3 has 15 amino acids. Trimming shortened V by 1 base and J by 2 bases, and 9 bases separated the two germline ends.

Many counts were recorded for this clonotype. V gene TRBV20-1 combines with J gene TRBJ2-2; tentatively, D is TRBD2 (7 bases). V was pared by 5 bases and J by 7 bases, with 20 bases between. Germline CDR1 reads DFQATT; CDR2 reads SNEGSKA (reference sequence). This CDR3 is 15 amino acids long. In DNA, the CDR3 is TGCAGTGCTGTCCCCCGGGGGGCATTCGGCGGGGAGCTGTTTTTT. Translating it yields CSAVPRGAFGGELFF.

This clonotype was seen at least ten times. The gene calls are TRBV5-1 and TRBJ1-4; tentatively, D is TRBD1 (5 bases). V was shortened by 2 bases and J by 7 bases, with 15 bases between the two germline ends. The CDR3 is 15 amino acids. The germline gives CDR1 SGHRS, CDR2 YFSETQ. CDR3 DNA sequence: TGCGCCAGCAGCTTCGCGTCAACAGGAGGTGAAAAACTGTTTTTT. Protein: CASSFASTGGEKLFF.

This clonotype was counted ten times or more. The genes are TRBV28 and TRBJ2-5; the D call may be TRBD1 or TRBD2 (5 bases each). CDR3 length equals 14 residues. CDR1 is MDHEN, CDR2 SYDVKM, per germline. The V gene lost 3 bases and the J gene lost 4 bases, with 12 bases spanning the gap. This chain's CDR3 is CASSLFGAGETQYF. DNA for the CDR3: TGTGCCAGCAGTTTGTTTGGGGCGGGAGAGACCCAGTACTTC.

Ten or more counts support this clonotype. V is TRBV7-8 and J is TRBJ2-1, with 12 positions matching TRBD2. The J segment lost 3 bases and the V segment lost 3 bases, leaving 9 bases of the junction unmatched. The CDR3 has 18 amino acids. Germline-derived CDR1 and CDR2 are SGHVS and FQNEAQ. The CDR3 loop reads CASSFRLAGVLNYNEQFF. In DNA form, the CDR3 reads TGTGCCAGCAGCTTCCGACTAGCGGGGGTACTCAACTACAATGAGCAGTTCTTC.

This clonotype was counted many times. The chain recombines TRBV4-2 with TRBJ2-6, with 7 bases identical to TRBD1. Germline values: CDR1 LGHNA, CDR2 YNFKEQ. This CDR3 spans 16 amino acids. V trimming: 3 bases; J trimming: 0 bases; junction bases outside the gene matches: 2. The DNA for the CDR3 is TGTGCCAGCAGCCAGGGACAGATCTCTGGGGCCAACGTCCTGACTTTC. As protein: CASSQGQISGANVLTF.